The source of this T cell receptor beta chain is a study of Ad26.COV2.S vaccination and SARS-CoV-2 variants. Looking at the study overall: The donor was enrolled in the Ad26.COV2.S arm of the COV1001 trial. Intramuscular Ad26.COV2.S at 5x10^10 or 1x10^11 viral particles. Findings of the study overall: The study found higher spike-specific TCR breadth in vaccine than placebo recipients.

V trimming: 3 bases; J trimming: 4 bases; junction bases outside the gene matches: 2. Per the germline V gene, CDR1 is MNHEY and CDR2 is SMNVEV (reference sequence). The CDR3 loop spans 16 amino acids. Described treatment: around 19 received Ad26.COV2.S at low or high dose, single or two shots; about 5 received placebo; per-sample allocation not given. Sampling was done on day 63 after the first vaccine or placebo injection. Built on an Ad26 vector, the vaccine expressed Wuhan-strain SARS-CoV-2 spike. About this clone: The antigen remains undetermined.

The method was immunoSEQ multiplex PCR; TCRdb's version includes in-frame clones alone and lacks a portion of them. The sample has some 390,000 clones, about 89% seen once; the top ten hold 1.5% to 2%. The chain recombines TRBV27 with TRBJ2-2; TRBD2 matches at 13 bases. The receptor was isolated from a person aged 18-65 years who received the Ad26.COV2.S COVID-19 vaccine or a placebo. Material: peripheral blood, obtained in a trial of Ad26.COV2.S vaccine versus placebo. The CDR3 here is CASSFRLAGGTGELFF. The CDR3 bases are TGTGCCAGCAGTTTTCGACTAGCGGGAGGCACCGGGGAGCTGTTTTTT.